This TCR beta chain stems from a study of T cell changes during pregnancy in multiple sclerosis. Clones were read by immunoSEQ multiplex PCR, and TCRdb kept only the in-frame ones, dropping some. The top ten clones hold about 2% of a sample with fewer than 65,000 clones, roughly 91% of them seen once. Looked up from germline, CDR1 is SGHDN and CDR2 is FVKESK. This CDR3 region has 15 residues. V trimming: 2 bases; J trimming: 4 bases; junction bases outside the gene matches: 5. This sequence joins TRBV14 and TRBJ2-1; 7 positions match TRBD2. The source was peripheral blood, collected in the third trimester of pregnancy. This clonotype was obtained from a female donor in good health, enrolled as a control in a pregnancy study. The CDR3 DNA reads as TGTGCCAGCAGCCAAAGCTCTAGCGGATACAATGAGCAGTTCTTC. As protein: CASSQSSSGYNEQFF.